A single sample gave rise to the 17 T cell receptor beta chains below, sequenced in a study of cytomegalovirus exposure and HLA in healthy donors. Clones were read by immunoSEQ multiplex PCR, and TCRdb kept only the in-frame ones, dropping some. The sample consists of 110,000 or so clones, about 91% of them appearing once. The sequencing input was PBMCs. The source is a man aged 18 to 30 in good health and CMV-seronegative.

The chain joins TRBV6-5 to TRBJ1-2; D remains unclear. Germline assignment: CDR1 MNHEY and CDR2 SVGAGI. The CDR3 extends over 13 amino acids. Trimming removed 2 bases from V and 6 bases from J, with 10 bases in between. The CDR3 DNA reads TGTGCCAGCAGTTACGCGGGAAATAATGGCTACACCTTC. Protein sequence: CASSYAGNNGYTF.

The chain links TRBV4-1 to TRBJ2-7; 9 bases are a match to TRBD1. The CDR3 sequence is 15 residues long. Trimming took 5 bases from V and 2 from J; bases not matched to a gene: 7. Germline V gives CDR1 MGHRA, CDR2 YSYEKL. The CDR3 sequence: CASSYPGQGTYEQYF. The DNA for the CDR3 is TGCGCCAGCAGCTACCCGGGACAGGGAACCTACGAGCAGTACTTC.

The V call is TRBV7-9, the J call TRBJ2-7; TRBD2 agrees at 8 bases. CDR1 is SEHNR, CDR2 FQNEAQ, per germline (reference sequence). The CDR3 totals 18 residues. The V segment lost 4 bases and the J segment 1 base; nucleotides outside the gene matches: 15. Here the CDR3 reads CASSSTITTGLASYEQYF. The CDR3 DNA reads as TGTGCCAGCAGCTCAACAATAACAACAGGACTAGCTTCCTACGAGCAGTACTTC.

The table lists this clone with a few counts. The chain is built from TRBV4-1 and TRBJ2-7; 10 nucleotides agree with TRBD1. The CDR3 spans 15 residues. The germline CDR1 and CDR2 sequences are MGHRA and YSYEKL. V lost 4 bases and J lost 7; bases outside the gene matches: 10. The CDR3 protein is CASSPTGGRRGEQYF. In nucleotides, the CDR3 is TGCGCCAGCAGCCCGACAGGGGGCCGCCGAGGGGAGCAGTACTTC.

The V gene is TRBV7-2, the J gene TRBJ2-3; 13 positions match TRBD2. Germline V gene sequence: CDR1 SGHTA, CDR2 FQGNSA. Trimming removed 5 bases from V and 4 bases from J; junction bases left unmatched: 6. There are 16 residues in the CDR3. Here the CDR3 reads CASSPQLAGGPDTQYF. CDR3 DNA: TGTGCCAGCAGCCCACAACTAGCGGGGGGGCCAGATACGCAGTATTTT.

J is TRBJ2-1 and V is TRBV5-6, with TRBD2 identical over 12 bases. The CDR3 is 18 residues long. The V gene's germline CDR1 is SGHDT and CDR2 YYEEEE. Unmatched junction bases numbered 11, after V lost 0 bases and J lost 7 bases. The CDR3 is CASSLALAGGPIGNEQFF. CDR3 bases: TGTGCCAGCAGCTTGGCGCTAGCGGGGGGGCCGATCGGGAATGAGCAGTTCTTC.

The V and J genes are TRBV12-5 and TRBJ1-5; D uncertain. The V end lost 0 bases, the J end lost 4 bases, and 10 bases lay between the germline ends. Looked up from germline, CDR1 is LGHNT and CDR2 is FRNRAP. This CDR3 is built from 15 residues. CDR3 DNA sequence: TGTGCTAGTGGTTTGGTAGAGAGCCTTAATCAGCCCCAGCATTTT. Protein product: CASGLVESLNQPQHF.

The chain combines TRBV15 with TRBJ1-4; a possible D gene is TRBD1 (5 bases). Germline V gene data show CDR1 as LNHNV and CDR2 as YYDKDF (reference sequence). The CDR3 consists of 14 residues. The V end was cut by 5 bases, the J end by 6 bases, with 13 bases between. CDR3 nucleotide sequence: TGTGCCACCAGCGCGCAGTCCAGGGATGAAAAACTGTTTTTT. Translation gives CATSAQSRDEKLFF.

The V gene is TRBV27, the J gene TRBJ1-5, with a possible D match to TRBD1 (5 bases). Germline CDR1 MNHEY, CDR2 SMNVEV (reference sequence). Trimming pared 5 bases from V and 3 bases from J, leaving 8 bases between. The CDR3 has 13 amino acids. CDR3 loop: CASSLGHNQPQHF. The CDR3 DNA reads TGTGCCAGCAGTCTCGGACACAATCAGCCCCAGCATTTT.

The chain joins TRBV7-6 to TRBJ2-3; TRBD2 matches 8 bases. V shed 0 bases and J 0 bases; nucleotides not matched to a gene: 5. Germline-derived CDR1 and CDR2 are SGHVS and FNYEAQ. This CDR3 has 17 amino acids. The CDR3 reads CASSLAGGGTSTDTQYF. CDR3 nucleotides: TGTGCCAGCAGCTTAGCGGGCGGGGGGACTAGCACAGATACGCAGTATTTT. Looking up the rest from reference TRBV7-6 and TRBJ2-3 gives the full variable domain: GAGVSQSPRYKVTKRGQDVALRCDPISGHVSLYWYRQALGQGPEFLTYFNYEAQQDKSGLPNDRFSAERPEGSISTLTIQRTEQRDSAMYRCASSLAGGGTSTDTQYFGPGTRLTVL.

The rearrangement links TRBV7-8 to TRBJ1-3; D not resolved. The CDR3 length is 15 residues. The germline V gene encodes CDR1 SGHVS and CDR2 FQNEAQ. Trimming removed 5 bases at V and 0 bases at J, with 11 bases between. The CDR3 DNA follows: TGTGCCAGCAGCCAAACACCGATCTCTGGAAACACCATATATTTT. It encodes CASSQTPISGNTIYF.

The chain carries TRBV28 and TRBJ1-3; 10 bases are a match to TRBD1. J lost 0 bases, V lost 6 bases, and 11 bases had no gene match. Germline V gene sequence: CDR1 MDHEN, CDR2 SYDVKM. The length of the CDR3 is 18 residues. This CDR3 reads CASRYSGTGDLSGNTIYF. Here the CDR3 DNA reads TGTGCCAGCAGATACTCGGGGACAGGGGATCTCTCTGGAAACACCATATATTTT.

This rearrangement joins TRBV28 to TRBJ1-2, with no clear D. The CDR3 loop spans 14 amino acids. CDR1 is MDHEN, CDR2 SYDVKM, per germline. Trimming pared 2 bases from V and 6 bases from J, leaving 13 bases between. For the CDR3, the DNA is TGTGCCAGCAGTTTACCGGGGATTGTGGATGGCTACACCTTC. Its protein is CASSLPGIVDGYTF.

V usage is TRBV27 and J usage is TRBJ2-1, with D unclear. V dropped 5 bases and J dropped 4 bases, with 9 bases sitting between them. This CDR3 spans 13 amino acids. Germline lookup yields CDR1 MNHEY and CDR2 SMNVEV (reference sequence). CDR3 sequence (DNA): TGTGCCAGCAGTCTCTCCTTATACAATGAGCAGTTCTTC. As protein: CASSLSLYNEQFF.

V gene TRBV4-1 combines with J gene TRBJ1-3; no clear D. The CDR3 length is 18 residues. V lost 1 base, J lost 3 bases, and 19 bases lay in between. The V gene's germline CDR1 is MGHRA and CDR2 YSYEKL. DNA for the CDR3: TGCGCCAGCAGCCAAGTCCTTGGTTGGAGCTTTGGTGGAAACACCATATATTTT. It codes for CASSQVLGWSFGGNTIYF.

This clone was counted only a few times. This chain connects TRBV6-5 to TRBJ1-5; the match to TRBD1 covers 7 bases. The CDR3 is 15 residues long. Germline V gene data show CDR1 as MNHEY and CDR2 as SVGAGI. With 5 bases clipped from V and 4 bases from J, the junction kept 8 bases outside the gene matches. The CDR3 spells CASSNIRTGNQPQHF. In DNA, the CDR3 is TGTGCCAGCAGTAACATTAGGACAGGAAATCAGCCCCAGCATTTT.

The chain employs TRBV10-2 and TRBJ2-7; maybe TRBD2 (5 bases). CDR3 size: 14 residues. Trimming left V 8 bases short and J 4 bases short, with 18 bases between. Germline assignment: CDR1 WSHSY and CDR2 SAAADI. The CDR3 DNA sequence: TGCGCCAGCCACTATAGTTGGAGGTGGTACGAGCAGTACTTC. Protein sequence: CASHYSWRWYEQYF.